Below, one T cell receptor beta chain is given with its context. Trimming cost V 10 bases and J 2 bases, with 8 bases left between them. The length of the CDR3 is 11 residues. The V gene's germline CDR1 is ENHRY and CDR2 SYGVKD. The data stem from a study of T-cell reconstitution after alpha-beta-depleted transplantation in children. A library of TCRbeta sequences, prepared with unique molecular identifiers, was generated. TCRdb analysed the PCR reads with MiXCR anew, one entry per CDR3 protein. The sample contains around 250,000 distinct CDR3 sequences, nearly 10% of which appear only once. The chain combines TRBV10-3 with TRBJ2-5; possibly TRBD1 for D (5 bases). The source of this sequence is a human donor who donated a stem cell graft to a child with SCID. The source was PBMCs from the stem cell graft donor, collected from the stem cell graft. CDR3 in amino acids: CATGQQETQYF. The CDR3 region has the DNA TGTGCCACCGGACAACAAGAGACCCAGTACTTC.